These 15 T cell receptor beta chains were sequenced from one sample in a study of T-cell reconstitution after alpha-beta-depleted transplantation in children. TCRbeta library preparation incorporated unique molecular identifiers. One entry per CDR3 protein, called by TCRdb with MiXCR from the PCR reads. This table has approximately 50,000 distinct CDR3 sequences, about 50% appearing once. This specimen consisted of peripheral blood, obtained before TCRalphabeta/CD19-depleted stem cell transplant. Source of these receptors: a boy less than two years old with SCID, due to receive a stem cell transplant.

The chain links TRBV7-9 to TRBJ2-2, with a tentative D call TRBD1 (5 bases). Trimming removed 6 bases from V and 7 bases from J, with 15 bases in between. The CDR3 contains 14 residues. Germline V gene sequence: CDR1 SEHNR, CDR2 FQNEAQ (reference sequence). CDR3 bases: TGTGCCAGCAGAACAGGAGCTCAGGGCGGGGAGCTGTTTTTT. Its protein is CASRTGAQGGELFF.

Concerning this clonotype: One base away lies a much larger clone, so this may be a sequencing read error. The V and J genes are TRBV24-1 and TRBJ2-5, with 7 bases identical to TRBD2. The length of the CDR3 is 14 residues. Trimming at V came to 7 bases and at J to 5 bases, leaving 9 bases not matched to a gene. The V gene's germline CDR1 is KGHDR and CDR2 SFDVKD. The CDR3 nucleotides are TGTGCCACCAGGGCCAGCGGGGTCCTGGAGACCCAGTACTTC. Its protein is CATRASGVLETQYF.

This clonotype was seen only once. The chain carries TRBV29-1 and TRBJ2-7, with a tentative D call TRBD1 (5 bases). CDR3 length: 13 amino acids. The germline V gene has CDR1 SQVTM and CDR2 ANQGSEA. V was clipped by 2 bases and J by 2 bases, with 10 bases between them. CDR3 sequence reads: CSVEMGRPYEQYF. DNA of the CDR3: TGCAGCGTTGAAATGGGGCGGCCCTACGAGCAGTACTTC.

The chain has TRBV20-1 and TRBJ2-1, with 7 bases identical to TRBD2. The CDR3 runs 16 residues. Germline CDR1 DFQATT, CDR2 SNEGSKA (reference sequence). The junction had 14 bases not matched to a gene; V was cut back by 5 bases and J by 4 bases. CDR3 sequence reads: CSASGEGTREYNEQFF. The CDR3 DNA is TGCAGTGCTTCTGGGGAGGGGACGAGGGAATACAATGAGCAGTTCTTC.

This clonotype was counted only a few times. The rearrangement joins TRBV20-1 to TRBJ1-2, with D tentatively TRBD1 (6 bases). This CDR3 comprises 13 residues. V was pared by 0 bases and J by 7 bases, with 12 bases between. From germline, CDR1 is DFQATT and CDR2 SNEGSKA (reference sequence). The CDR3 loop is CSARDRGAGGYTF. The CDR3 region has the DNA TGCAGTGCTAGAGATCGGGGGGCGGGTGGCTACACCTTC.

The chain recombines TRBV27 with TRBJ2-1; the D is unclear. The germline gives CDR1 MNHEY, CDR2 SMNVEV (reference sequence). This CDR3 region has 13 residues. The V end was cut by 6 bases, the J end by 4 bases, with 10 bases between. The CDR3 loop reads CASSPVDYNEQFF. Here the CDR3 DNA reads TGTGCCAGCAGCCCCGTGGATTACAATGAGCAGTTCTTC.

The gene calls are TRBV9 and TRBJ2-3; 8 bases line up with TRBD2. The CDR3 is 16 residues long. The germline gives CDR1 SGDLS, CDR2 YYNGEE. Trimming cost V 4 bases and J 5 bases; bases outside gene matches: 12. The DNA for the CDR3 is TGTGCCAGCAGCCTCAGCGGGGGCCGGAGGATAGATACGCAGTATTTT. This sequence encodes CASSLSGGRRIDTQYF.

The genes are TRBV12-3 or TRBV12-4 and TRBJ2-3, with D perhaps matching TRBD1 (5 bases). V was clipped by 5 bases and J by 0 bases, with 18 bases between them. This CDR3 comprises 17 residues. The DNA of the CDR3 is TGTGCCAGCAGTCCCAGGGTTGAGCGAACTAGCACAGATACGCAGTATTTT. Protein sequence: CASSPRVERTSTDTQYF.

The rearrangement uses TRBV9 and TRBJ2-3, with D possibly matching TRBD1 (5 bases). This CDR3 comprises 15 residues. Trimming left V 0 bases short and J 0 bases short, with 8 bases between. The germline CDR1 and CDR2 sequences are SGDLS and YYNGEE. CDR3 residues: CASSVEGSSTDTQYF. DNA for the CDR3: TGTGCCAGCAGCGTAGAGGGGTCTAGCACAGATACGCAGTATTTT. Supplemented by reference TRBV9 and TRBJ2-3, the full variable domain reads DSGVTQTPKHLITATGQRVTLRCSPRSGDLSVYWYQQSLDQGLQFLIQYYNGEERAKGNILERFSAQQFPDLHSELNLSSLELGDSALYFCASSVEGSSTDTQYFGPGTRLTVL.

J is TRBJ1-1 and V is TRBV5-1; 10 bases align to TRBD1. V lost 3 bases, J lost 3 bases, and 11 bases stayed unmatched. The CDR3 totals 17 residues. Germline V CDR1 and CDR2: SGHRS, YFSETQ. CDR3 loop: CASSWGRDRGGHTEAFF. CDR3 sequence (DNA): TGCGCCAGCAGCTGGGGACGGGACAGGGGAGGACACACTGAAGCTTTCTTT.

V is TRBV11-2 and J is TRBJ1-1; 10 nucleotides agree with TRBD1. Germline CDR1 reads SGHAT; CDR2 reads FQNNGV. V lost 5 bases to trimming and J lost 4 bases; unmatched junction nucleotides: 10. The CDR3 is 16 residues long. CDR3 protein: CASSLPPGTGVTEAFF. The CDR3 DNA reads TGTGCCAGCAGCCTACCTCCCGGGACAGGGGTCACTGAAGCTTTCTTT.

CDR3 coding DNA: TGTGCCAGCAGCTTAAGGGCAGCGGGGGGGCCGTACGAGCAGTACTTC. It codes for CASSLRAAGGPYEQYF. This chain joins TRBV7-2 and TRBJ2-7; TRBD2 matches 10 bases. The V gene's germline CDR1 is SGHTA and CDR2 FQGNSA. V shed 2 bases, J shed 4 bases, and the junction held 8 bases outside the gene matches. The CDR3 length is 16 residues.

CDR3 DNA: TGTGCCAGCAGCGCGACTAGCGGGGGAGCAGAGACCCAGTACTTC. It codes for CASSATSGGAETQYF. This chain connects TRBV6-1 to TRBJ2-5, with 12 nucleotides matching TRBD2. V lost 6 bases, J lost 4 bases, and 6 bases stayed unmatched. The CDR3 runs to 15 residues. Germline CDR1 MNHNS, CDR2 SASEGT.

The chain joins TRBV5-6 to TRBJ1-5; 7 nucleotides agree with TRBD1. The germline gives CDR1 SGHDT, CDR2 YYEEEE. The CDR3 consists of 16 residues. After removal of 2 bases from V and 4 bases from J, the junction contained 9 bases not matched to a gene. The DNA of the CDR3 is TGTGCCAGCAGCTTCAGGGGGGCGCTCCCAAATCAGCCCCAGCATTTT. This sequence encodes CASSFRGALPNQPQHF.

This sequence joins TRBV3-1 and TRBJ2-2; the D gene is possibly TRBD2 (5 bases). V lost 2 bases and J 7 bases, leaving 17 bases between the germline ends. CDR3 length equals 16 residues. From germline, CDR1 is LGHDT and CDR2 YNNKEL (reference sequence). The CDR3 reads CASSQPPGLVGGELFF. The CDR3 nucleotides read TGTGCCAGCAGCCAACCTCCAGGACTCGTGGGCGGGGAGCTGTTTTTT.